This T cell receptor (beta chain) was obtained from a study of cytomegalovirus exposure and HLA in healthy donors. General study results and limits: A later analysis revealed that TCR association rates differed between HLA loci, peaking at DRB1 and bottoming out at HLA-C. Rare TCR sequences predominated, though certain public TCRs were found in many donors.

With respect to this clone: The antigen is unknown.

60 Vbeta and 13 Jbeta primers were used in PCR. The protocol was immunoSEQ multiplex PCR, while the TCRdb copy is restricted to in-frame clones and leaves out a portion. This table holds 65,000 to 100,000 clones, about 76% found once. Germline V gene lookup returns CDR1 MNHNY and CDR2 SVGAGI (reference sequence). The CDR3 covers 13 residues. Trimming cost V 6 bases and J 0 bases, with 8 bases left between them. What was sequenced was PBMCs. This receptor was taken from a middle-aged woman in good health and CMV-seropositive. This rearrangement joins TRBV6-6 to TRBJ1-2, with D hard to call. In nucleotides, the CDR3 is TGTGCCAGCAGCCTTCCCGCTAACTATGGCTACACCTTC. This gives the protein CASSLPANYGYTF.